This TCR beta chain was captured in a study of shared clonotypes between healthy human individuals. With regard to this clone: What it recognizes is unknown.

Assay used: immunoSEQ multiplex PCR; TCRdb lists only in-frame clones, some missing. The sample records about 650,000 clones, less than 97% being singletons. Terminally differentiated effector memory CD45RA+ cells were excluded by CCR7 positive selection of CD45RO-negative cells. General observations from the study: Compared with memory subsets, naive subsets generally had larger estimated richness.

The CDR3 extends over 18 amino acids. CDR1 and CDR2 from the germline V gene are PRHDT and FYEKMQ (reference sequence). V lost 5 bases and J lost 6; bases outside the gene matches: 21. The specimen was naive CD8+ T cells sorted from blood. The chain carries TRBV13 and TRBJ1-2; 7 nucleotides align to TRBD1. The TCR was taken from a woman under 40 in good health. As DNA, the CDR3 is TGTGCCAGCAGCCCCAAGCCTCCTGTGTCCAGGGGGAATGATGGCTACACCTTC. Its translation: CASSPKPPVSRGNDGYTF.